The 13 T cell receptor beta chains reported below all come from one sample, sequenced in a study of blood T cell repertoires in COVID-19. TCRdb's table, derived via immunoSEQ multiplex PCR, lists solely in-frame clones and lacks some. This table has some 110,000 clones, roughly 85% appearing once. Sequencing input: peripheral blood. These receptors all come from a woman of 80 years or more with acute or convalescent COVID-19.

The V and J genes are TRBV27 and TRBJ2-3, with D perhaps matching TRBD2 (5 bases). The V end was cut by 7 bases, the J end by 7 bases, with 18 bases between. CDR3 length equals 14 residues. From germline, CDR1 is MNHEY and CDR2 SMNVEV (reference sequence). DNA for the CDR3: TGTGCCAGCATCAAAGCGGAAGGATTATATACGCAGTATTTT. Translation: CASIKAEGLYTQYF.

V gene TRBV10-3 combines with J gene TRBJ2-2, with TRBD1 matching over 11 bases. CDR1 and CDR2 from the germline V gene are ENHRY and SYGVKD. V shed 7 bases, J shed 6 bases, and the junction held 4 bases outside the gene matches. The length of the CDR3 is 14 residues. The chain's CDR3 is CAIKGQGDAGELFF. DNA of the CDR3: TGTGCCATCAAGGGACAGGGGGATGCCGGGGAGCTGTTTTTT.

This clone was picked up many times. The genes are TRBV28 and TRBJ1-5; D not certain. The germline V gene has CDR1 MDHEN and CDR2 SYDVKM. This CDR3 contains 15 residues. V lost 3 bases and J 7 bases, leaving 16 bases between the germline ends. The DNA for the CDR3 is TGTGCCAGCAGTTTCGGTCGTCGGTTGAGGCAGCCCCAGCATTTT. This codes for CASSFGRRLRQPQHF. Full variable domain (missing parts from reference TRBV28 and TRBJ1-5): DVKVTQSSRYLVKRTGEKVFLECVQDMDHENMFWYRQDPGLGLRLIYFSYDVKMKEKGDIPEGYSVSREKKERFSLILESASTNQTSMYLCASSFGRRLRQPQHFGDGTRLSIL.

The rearrangement joins TRBV15 to TRBJ1-2, with D unclear. V shed 0 bases and J shed 8 bases, with 10 bases lying between them. The CDR3 is 13 residues long. CDR1 is LNHNV, CDR2 YYDKDF, per germline (reference sequence). Here the CDR3 reads CATSRDLIEGYTF. CDR3 coding DNA: TGTGCCACCAGCAGAGATCTAATCGAGGGCTACACCTTC.

This clone was seen only a few times. V and J are TRBV11-2 and TRBJ2-7, with 7 bases fitting TRBD2. CDR3 length: 15 residues. Germline-derived CDR1 and CDR2 are SGHAT and FQNNGV. Trimming cost V 3 bases and J 4 bases; bases outside gene matches: 9. CDR3 residues: CASSFRSTSRYEQYF. The CDR3 DNA sequence: TGTGCCAGCAGCTTCCGATCGACTAGCAGGTACGAGCAGTACTTC.

The J gene is TRBJ2-1, the V gene TRBV5-4; D remains unclear. The CDR3 runs to 15 residues. V was shortened by 4 bases and J by 4 bases, with 15 bases between the two germline ends. Germline lookup yields CDR1 SGHNT and CDR2 YYREEE (reference sequence). The CDR3 nucleotides are TGTGCCAGCAGCCCGCAGATTGGGCTATACAATGAGCAGTTCTTC. Encoded protein: CASSPQIGLYNEQFF.

The V call is TRBV11-3, the J call TRBJ2-1; no reliable D call. Deletions cut 3 bases from V and 10 bases from J, with 13 bases between. This CDR3 is built from 13 residues. Germline lookup yields CDR1 SGHNT and CDR2 YENEEA. The DNA of the CDR3 is TGTGCCAGCAGCTTCGGTGCCCCTCGAGAGCAGTTCTTC. Its translation: CASSFGAPREQFF. Based on the CDR3 plus reference TRBV11-3 and TRBJ2-1, the full variable domain is EAGVVQSPRYKIIEKKQPVAFWCNPISGHNTLYWYLQNLGQGPELLIRYENEEAVDDSQLPKDRFSAERLKGVDSTLKIQPAELGDSAVYLCASSFGAPREQFFGPGTRLTVL.

This sequence joins TRBV15 and TRBJ1-2, with D unclear. The CDR3 consists of 15 residues. Germline V gene sequence: CDR1 LNHNV, CDR2 YYDKDF (reference sequence). V gave up 4 bases and J gave up 8 bases, with 20 bases separating them. CDR3: CATSTRTVDLGGYTF. The CDR3 nucleotides read TGTGCCACCAGCACTCGGACTGTCGACCTAGGGGGCTACACCTTC.

There are a few counts of this clone. The rearrangement links TRBV5-1 to TRBJ2-5, with 7 nucleotides matching TRBD1. Per the germline V gene, CDR1 is SGHRS and CDR2 is YFSETQ. The CDR3 length is 13 residues. After removal of 5 bases from V and 2 bases from J, the junction contained 3 bases not matched to a gene. The CDR3 sequence: CASRTGLQETQYF. The DNA for the CDR3 is TGCGCCAGCAGGACAGGGCTGCAAGAGACCCAGTACTTC.

The chain joins TRBV6-5 to TRBJ2-7; possibly TRBD1 for D (6 bases). This CDR3 is 14 amino acids long. V dropped 6 bases and J dropped 1 base, with 13 bases sitting between them. Germline CDR1 is MNHEY and CDR2 is SVGAGI. The CDR3 loop is CASSADDRSYEQYV. The DNA for the CDR3 is TGTGCCAGCAGCGCTGACGACAGGTCCTACGAGCAGTACGTC.

The genes are TRBV5-4 and TRBJ2-1; 7 bases match TRBD2. CDR1 SGHNT and CDR2 YYREEE come from the germline V gene (reference sequence). The CDR3 covers 15 residues. Trimming took 4 bases from V and 3 from J; bases not matched to a gene: 7. DNA for the CDR3: TGTGCCAGCAGCCTACCCGGGAGGAGCTACAATGAGCAGTTCTTC. Translated: CASSLPGRSYNEQFF.

V is TRBV19 and J is TRBJ2-5, with a tentative D call TRBD1 (5 bases). The germline gives CDR1 LNHDA, CDR2 SQIVND (reference sequence). V lost 4 bases and J 3 bases, leaving 12 bases between the germline ends. This CDR3 has 14 residues. The CDR3: CASSSRQIEETQYF. The CDR3 region has the DNA TGTGCCAGTAGTAGCCGACAGATCGAAGAGACCCAGTACTTC.

This clone was counted a few times. This chain joins TRBV6-5 and TRBJ1-1; TRBD1 matches 8 bases. Germline trimming cut 6 bases from V and 2 bases from J; bases unmatched to any gene: 8. This CDR3 is built from 15 residues. Germline V CDR1 and CDR2: MNHEY, SVGAGI. CDR3 coding DNA: TGTGCCAGCAGCGGTCGTGACAGGGGTAACACTGAAGCTTTCTTT. Translation: CASSGRDRGNTEAFF.